Detailed here is one T cell receptor beta chain. Its target is unknown. Each TCR beta library was made by quantitative 5'-RACE that incorporated molecular barcodes. TCRdb processed the 5' RACE reads anew with MiXCR; each CDR3 protein has one entry. The top ten hold roughly 9% of the sample, which has fewer than 350,000 distinct CDR3 sequences, 11% seen once. The record originates from a study of CD8 T cells in ankylosing spondylitis. Study findings and constraints: Disease-linked clones were reportedly significantly enriched in matched ankylosing spondylitis synovial fluid.

Per germline, CDR1 SGHVS and CDR2 FQNEAQ. V lost 4 bases to trimming and J lost 4 bases, with 14 bases between them. The CDR3 runs 14 residues. The sequence was obtained from a female donor with ankylosing spondylitis or in good health (not recorded which). The sample taken for sequencing was blood, either unsorted or a sorted T cell fraction (not recorded which). The rearrangement uses TRBV7-8 and TRBJ2-7; D possibly corresponds to TRBD1 (6 bases). The CDR3 is CASSYRAGEYEQYF. In DNA, the CDR3 is TGTGCCAGCAGCTACCGGGCAGGGGAGTACGAGCAGTACTTC.